This TCR beta chain was sequenced for a study of regulatory T cells in long-lasting Graves disease. Study-level findings and limits: Relative to newly diagnosed Graves' patients, persistent ones had lower TCR diversity.

According to the study, TCR beta libraries were built with iRepertoire HTBI primers and CDR3-region Arm-PCR. In the authors' methods: The study identified around 62 TRBV and about 13 TRBJ segments across samples. TCRdb reanalysed the multiplex PCR reads using MiXCR and keeps one entry per CDR3 protein. TCRdb's processing, not the authors' own work, is the source of the V and J calls. The repertoire holds some 370,000 distinct CDR3 sequences, with 20% to 25% as singletons. This clonotype was counted between two and nine times. Its cognate antigen is unknown. Time point given: persistent/refractory GD, antithyroid drugs over 5 years with positive TRAb. Generation of the TCR library employed RNA extracted from PBMCs. The CDR3 runs 18 residues. Germline lookup yields CDR1 SEHNR and CDR2 FQNEAQ (reference sequence). The ends lost 0 bases at V and 4 bases at J; junction bases unmatched: 10.

Sample: peripheral blood mononuclear cells (PBMCs), taken when the disease was refractory, from a patient treated with antithyroid drugs. The receptor was derived from a female donor with Graves disease. The chain recombines TRBV7-9 with TRBJ2-5, with 11 bases lining up with TRBD1. This CDR3 is CASSLAVAGTGGRETQYF. DNA of the CDR3: TGTGCCAGCAGCTTAGCGGTGGCCGGGACAGGGGGTAGAGAGACCCAGTACTTC.